Listed here is a single T cell receptor (beta chain). Its target is not known. The data belong to a study of PD-L1 blockade in urothelial cancer. Overall study results and limits: It was durable-benefit patients whose tumor-associated blood clones expanded more at 3 weeks.

Here immunoSEQ multiplex PCR was the method, and the copy in TCRdb shows in-frame clones only, minus some. The data hold some 100,000 clones, with about 90% observed a single time. Trimming removed 0 bases at V and 4 bases at J, with 13 bases between. From germline, CDR1 is SGHRS and CDR2 YFSETQ. The CDR3 runs to 15 residues. Locally advanced or metastatic urothelial carcinoma was present in patients. This TCR was recovered from a woman of 80 years or more with urothelial cancer. This chain links TRBV5-1 with TRBJ1-2, with D perhaps TRBD1 (5 bases). The material sequenced was PBMCs, taken around atezolizumab (anti-PD-L1) treatment. The CDR3 sequence is CASSLGGESFYGYTF. CDR3 in DNA: TGCGCCAGCAGCTTGGGGGGGGAGAGCTTCTATGGCTACACCTTC.